Shown below are 21 T cell receptor beta chains from a single sample sequenced in a study of blood T cell repertoires in COVID-19. Assay: immunoSEQ multiplex PCR; the TCRdb copy retains only in-frame clones and omits some. In the table there are a few hundred thousand clones, about 89% of which are singletons. Specimen: PBMCs or T cells enriched from blood (not recorded which). These receptor sequences come from a woman in her thirties who had recovered from COVID-19.

V gene TRBV4-2 combines with J gene TRBJ2-2, with D maybe TRBD2 (6 bases). The CDR3 consists of 16 residues. Germline CDR1 LGHNA, CDR2 YNFKEQ. V lost 8 bases to trimming and J lost 6 bases, with 22 bases between them. As DNA, the CDR3 is TGTGCCAGCTCCCCCCTAGCGCTGGGTATGGCCGGGGAGCTGTTTTTT. Translating gives CASSPLALGMAGELFF.

V is TRBV6-6 and J is TRBJ2-4; 8 bases align to TRBD2. There are 16 residues in the CDR3. Germline-derived CDR1 and CDR2 are MNHNY and SVGAGI (reference sequence). V was pared by 8 bases and J by 6 bases, with 15 bases of the junction left unmatched. CDR3 residues: CASSGGSPGGANIQYF. The CDR3 DNA reads TGTGCCAGCTCGGGGGGGTCGCCCGGGGGTGCAAACATTCAGTACTTC.

The chain carries TRBV2 and TRBJ1-4, with no clear D. The CDR3 loop spans 14 amino acids. V was pared by 6 bases and J by 0 bases, with 8 bases between. Looked up from germline, CDR1 is SNHLY and CDR2 is FYNNEI. CDR3 amino acids: CASSAHTTNEKLFF. The CDR3 bases are TGTGCCAGCAGCGCACACACAACTAATGAAAAACTGTTTTTT.

The chain carries TRBV19 and TRBJ2-2; D remains ambiguous. V was shortened by 3 bases and J by 4 bases, with 9 bases between the two germline ends. CDR3 length: 14 amino acids. Germline lookup yields CDR1 LNHDA and CDR2 SQIVND (reference sequence). CDR3 sequence: CASSIGHSTGELFF. The CDR3 coding sequence is TGTGCCAGTAGTATTGGGCACTCCACCGGGGAGCTGTTTTTT.

In this sample, this clone turned up once. For the CDR3, the DNA is TGTGCCAGCAGCGTAGTAGAGAGCGGGAAGGACACCGGGGAGCTGTTTTTT. Protein: CASSVVESGKDTGELFF. V and J are TRBV9 and TRBJ2-2; 7 nucleotides match TRBD2. The junction had 8 bases not matched to a gene; V was cut back by 0 bases and J by 3 bases. The germline gives CDR1 SGDLS, CDR2 YYNGEE. The CDR3 is 17 residues long.

This rearrangement joins TRBV19 to TRBJ1-1, with 9 bases matching TRBD1. This CDR3 is built from 15 residues. The V gene's germline CDR1 is LNHDA and CDR2 SQIVND (reference sequence). The V and J ends lost 6 bases and 1 base, in that order; junction bases with no gene match: 6. CDR3 sequence: CASRKGQGSNTEAFF. The CDR3 DNA reads as TGTGCCAGTAGGAAGGGACAGGGATCGAACACTGAAGCTTTCTTT.

The genes are TRBV19 and TRBJ1-5; TRBD1 is a possible D gene (5 bases). Germline CDR1 LNHDA, CDR2 SQIVND (reference sequence). The ends were cut back, 8 bases at V and 7 bases at J, with 24 bases in the middle. This CDR3 region has 16 residues. The CDR3 bases are TGTGCCAGTCTAGAGGCAGGTAATTGGGGCGGACAGCCCCAGCATTTT. This gives the protein CASLEAGNWGGQPQHF. The entire variable domain, with the rest obtained from reference TRBV19 and TRBJ1-5, is as follows: DGGITQSPKYLFRKEGQNVTLSCEQNLNHDAMYWYRQDPGQGLRLIYYSQIVNDFQKGDIAEGYSVSREKKESFPLTVTSAQKNPTAFYLCASLEAGNWGGQPQHFGDGTRLSIL.

V and J are TRBV19 and TRBJ2-5, with TRBD2 matching over 12 bases. V lost 3 bases and J lost 5; bases outside the gene matches: 7. Germline values: CDR1 LNHDA, CDR2 SQIVND (reference sequence). This CDR3 contains 16 residues. CDR3: CASSISSGRALETQYF. DNA for the CDR3: TGTGCCAGTAGTATCTCTAGCGGGAGGGCCTTGGAGACCCAGTACTTC. Looking up the rest from reference TRBV19 and TRBJ2-5 gives the full variable domain: DGGITQSPKYLFRKEGQNVTLSCEQNLNHDAMYWYRQDPGQGLRLIYYSQIVNDFQKGDIAEGYSVSREKKESFPLTVTSAQKNPTAFYLCASSISSGRALETQYFGPGTRLLVL.

The V call is TRBV5-6, the J call TRBJ2-7, with 7 nucleotides matching TRBD2. V was clipped by 0 bases and J by 4 bases; unmatched bases: 7. CDR3 length: 15 residues. The germline V gene encodes CDR1 SGHDT and CDR2 YYEEEE. CDR3 DNA sequence: TGTGCCAGCAGCTTGGGACTAGCCGGGACTTACGAGCAGTACTTC. It is translated as CASSLGLAGTYEQYF.

The chain employs TRBV28 and TRBJ2-2; tentative D call: TRBD2 (6 bases). The CDR3 is made up of 15 amino acids. Germline loops: CDR1 MDHEN, CDR2 SYDVKM. The V and J ends lost 5 bases and 4 bases respectively, with 14 bases between them. The CDR3 is CASSLGGSGTGELFF. CDR3 nucleotides: TGTGCCAGCAGTCTAGGAGGGTCGGGCACCGGGGAGCTGTTTTTT.

This chain joins TRBV6-2 or TRBV6-3 and TRBJ1-1; possibly TRBD1 for D (5 bases). Trimming took 5 bases from V and 2 from J, leaving 15 bases between them. The CDR3 is 15 amino acids. CDR1 and CDR2 from the germline V gene are MNHEY and SVGEGT. Written as DNA, the CDR3 is TGTGCCAGCAGTCACGGGGGATCTTTTAACACTGAAGCTTTCTTT. This translates into CASSHGGSFNTEAFF.

This clone was seen only once. The chain employs TRBV15 and TRBJ1-5, with D perhaps TRBD1 (5 bases). The germline CDR1 and CDR2 sequences are LNHNV and YYDKDF (reference sequence). This CDR3 is built from 14 residues. V shed 6 bases and J shed 7 bases, with 16 bases lying between them. CDR3 loop: CATSMGGTSQPQHF. The CDR3 nucleotides read TGTGCCACCAGTATGGGGGGGACGAGCCAGCCCCAGCATTTT.

The V and J genes are TRBV2 and TRBJ1-3; 7 positions match TRBD1. V dropped 6 bases and J dropped 3; count of bases not matched to a gene: 5. CDR1 and CDR2 from the germline V gene are SNHLY and FYNNEI. The CDR3 has 14 residues. CDR3 loop: CASRVGTDGNTIYF. CDR3 nucleotide sequence: TGTGCCAGCAGGGTAGGGACAGATGGAAACACCATATATTTT.

J is TRBJ2-3 and V is TRBV9; D remains unclear. The CDR3 contains 14 residues. Deletions cut 0 bases from V and 8 bases from J, with 13 bases between. Germline V gene sequence: CDR1 SGDLS, CDR2 YYNGEE. The CDR3 DNA reads as TGTGCCAGCAGCGTAGAGGTACTTTCGGGTACGCAGTATTTT. Its protein product is CASSVEVLSGTQYF.

CDR3 nucleotides: TGTGCCAGTAGTAGTAGGGGAATGGGACAGCCCTATGGCTACACCTTC. It specifies CASSSRGMGQPYGYTF. The chain couples TRBV19 to TRBJ1-2; TRBD1 matches at 7 bases. CDR1 and CDR2 (germline): LNHDA, SQIVND (reference sequence). Unmatched junction bases numbered 12, after V lost 4 bases and J lost 4 bases. CDR3 length: 16 residues.

CDR3 residues: CASISINSYNSPLHF. The DNA of the CDR3 is TGTGCCAGCATTAGTATAAACTCCTATAATTCACCCCTCCACTTT. This rearrangement joins TRBV2 to TRBJ1-6; D uncertain. Per the germline V gene, CDR1 is SNHLY and CDR2 is FYNNEI. The CDR3 has 15 residues. V shed 7 bases and J shed 0 bases, with 10 bases lying between them. Looking up the rest from reference TRBV2 and TRBJ1-6 gives the full variable domain: EPEVTQTPSHQVTQMGQEVILRCVPISNHLYFYWYRQILGQKVEFLVSFYNNEISEKSEIFDDQFSVERPDGSNFTLKIRSTKLEDSAMYFCASISINSYNSPLHFGNGTRLTVT.

The genes are TRBV2 and TRBJ1-1; the D gene is possibly TRBD1 (5 bases). The V end was cut by 7 bases, the J end by 7 bases, with 13 bases between. From germline, CDR1 is SNHLY and CDR2 FYNNEI. This CDR3 has 12 residues. The CDR3 reads CASMRRGFEAFF. The CDR3 region has the DNA TGTGCCAGCATGCGGAGGGGTTTTGAAGCTTTCTTT. Looking up the rest from reference TRBV2 and TRBJ1-1 gives the full variable domain: EPEVTQTPSHQVTQMGQEVILRCVPISNHLYFYWYRQILGQKVEFLVSFYNNEISEKSEIFDDQFSVERPDGSNFTLKIRSTKLEDSAMYFCASMRRGFEAFFGQGTRLTVV.

The J gene is TRBJ2-2, the V gene TRBV7-9; TRBD2 matches at 10 bases. The length of the CDR3 is 17 residues. Germline CDR1 is SEHNR and CDR2 is FQNEAQ (reference sequence). Trimming took 0 bases from V and 3 from J; bases not matched to a gene: 4. The CDR3: CASSLARTSGYTGELFF. CDR3 in DNA: TGTGCCAGCAGCTTAGCTCGGACTAGCGGCTACACCGGGGAGCTGTTTTTT.

J is TRBJ2-6 and V is TRBV20-1; D unresolved. This CDR3 has 11 residues. CDR1 and CDR2 from the germline V gene are DFQATT and SNEGSKA (reference sequence). The CDR3 coding sequence is TGCAAAGCGTCAGGGGCCAACGTCCTGACTTTC. It translates to CKASGANVLTF.

The CDR3 spells CASSLSTSGNTIYF. CDR3 coding DNA: TGTGCCAGCAGCTTGTCTACGTCGGGAAACACCATATATTTT. The rearrangement uses TRBV27 and TRBJ1-3, with no clear D. Germline values: CDR1 MNHEY, CDR2 SMNVEV (reference sequence). CDR3 size: 14 residues. Trimming removed 6 bases from V and 4 bases from J, with 13 bases in between.

The chain employs TRBV18 and TRBJ1-1, with TRBD1 as a possible D gene (5 bases). Germline V lookup: CDR1 KGHSH, CDR2 LQKENI. V was pared by 3 bases and J by 3 bases, with 17 bases between. The CDR3 is 16 residues long. Here the CDR3 reads CASSPRASILDTEAFF. The CDR3 DNA follows: TGTGCCAGCTCACCCAGGGCCAGTATACTGGACACTGAAGCTTTCTTT.